This TCR beta chain originates from a study of blood T cell repertoires in COVID-19. Assay: immunoSEQ multiplex PCR; the TCRdb copy retains only in-frame clones and omits some. Altogether 150,000 to 200,000 clones are present, approximately 91% being singletons, with the ten largest covering more than 0.75%. CDR3 size: 13 residues. The V segment lost 6 bases and the J segment 5 bases; nucleotides outside the gene matches: 5. Cohort allocation depended upon clinical history that participants reported. In Cohort 3, a recovered donor had either two negative PCRs, clearance, or symptom resolution. The TCR comes from a young woman who had recovered from COVID-19. Input material: PBMCs or T cells enriched from blood (not recorded which). J is TRBJ2-7 and V is TRBV12-3 or TRBV12-4, with 9 bases fitting TRBD2. The CDR3: CASSPSGKHEQYF. The CDR3 region has the DNA TGTGCCAGCAGCCCTAGCGGGAAACACGAGCAGTACTTC.